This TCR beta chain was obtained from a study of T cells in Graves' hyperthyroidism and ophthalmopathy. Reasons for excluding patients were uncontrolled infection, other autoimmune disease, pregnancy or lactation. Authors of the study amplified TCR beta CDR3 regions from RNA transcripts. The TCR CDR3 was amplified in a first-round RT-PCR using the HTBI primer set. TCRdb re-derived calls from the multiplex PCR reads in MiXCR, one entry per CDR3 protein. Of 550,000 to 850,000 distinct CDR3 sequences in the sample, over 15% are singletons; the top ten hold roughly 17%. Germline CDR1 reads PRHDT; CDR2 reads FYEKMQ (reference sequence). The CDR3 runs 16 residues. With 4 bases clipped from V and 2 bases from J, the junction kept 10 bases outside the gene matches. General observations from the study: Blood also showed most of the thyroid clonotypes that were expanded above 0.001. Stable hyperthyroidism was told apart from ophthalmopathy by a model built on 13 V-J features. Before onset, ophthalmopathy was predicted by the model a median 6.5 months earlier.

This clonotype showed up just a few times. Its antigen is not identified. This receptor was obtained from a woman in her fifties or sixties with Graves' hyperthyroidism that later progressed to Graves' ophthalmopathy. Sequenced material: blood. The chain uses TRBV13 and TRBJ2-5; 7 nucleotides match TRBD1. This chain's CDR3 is CASSSRDSLTQETQYF. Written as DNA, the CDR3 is TGTGCCAGCAGCTCCCGGGACAGCTTAACTCAAGAGACCCAGTACTTC.